This T cell receptor beta chain was recovered during a study of cytomegalovirus exposure and HLA in healthy donors. Trimming at V came to 6 bases and at J to 3 bases, leaving 8 bases not matched to a gene. This CDR3 region has 15 residues. Germline values: CDR1 SNHLY, CDR2 FYNNEI. Profiled with immunoSEQ multiplex PCR; TCRdb holds only in-frame clones, not every one. Of over 150,000 clones in the sample, about 90% are singletons; the top ten hold more than 2.5%. Findings and limits, study-wide: High sensitivity and specificity were reportedly achieved when the classifier diagnosed cytomegalovirus status.

Worth noting for this clone: Its antigen is unidentified.

The chain couples TRBV2 to TRBJ1-5; TRBD1 matches at 7 bases. The sample comprised PBMCs. The clonotype was recovered from a woman between 18 and 29 years old in good health and CMV-seropositive. The DNA of the CDR3 is TGTGCCAGCAGATACAGGGGTGGGGACAATCAGCCCCAGCATTTT. It is translated as CASRYRGGDNQPQHF.